Shown below are 26 T cell receptor beta chains from a single sample sequenced in a study of T cells in narcolepsy. Sequencing was performed with immunoSEQ multiplex PCR; in TCRdb, only in-frame clones are kept and a portion is missing. This table holds 30,000 to 35,000 clones, more than 75% found once. The sequencing input was CD45RA- memory CD4+ T cells from PBMCs. These receptors came from a human donor with narcolepsy.

The chain uses TRBV7-6 and TRBJ2-2, with 7 positions matching TRBD2. The germline CDR1 and CDR2 sequences are SGHVS and FNYEAQ. CDR3 length equals 15 residues. V lost 4 bases to trimming and J lost 7 bases; unmatched junction nucleotides: 9. The DNA of the CDR3 is TGTGCCAGCAGCTCGCCGGGGGGACTGGGCGGGGAGCTGTTTTTT. Encoded protein: CASSSPGGLGGELFF.

The DNA for the CDR3 is TGTGCCAGTAGTTTTCGGGACACGAACAATGAGCAGTTCTTC. Translated, it gives CASSFRDTNNEQFF. The chain couples TRBV19 to TRBJ2-1; perhaps TRBD1 as D (6 bases). V lost 5 bases and J 5 bases, leaving 13 bases between the germline ends. The CDR3 has 14 amino acids. Germline values: CDR1 LNHDA, CDR2 SQIVND (reference sequence).

This clone was observed once. CDR3 DNA: TGTGCCAGCAGCTCAGACAGGGGGCGCACTGAAGCTTTCTTT. Residues: CASSSDRGRTEAFF. The rearrangement links TRBV5-8 to TRBJ1-1; TRBD1 matches at 10 bases. The germline gives CDR1 SGHTS, CDR2 YDEGEE. J gave up 4 bases and V 3 bases, and 3 bases lay outside the gene matches. The CDR3 sequence is 14 residues long.

The chain is built from TRBV7-9 and TRBJ2-3; D is uncertain. Germline CDR1 and CDR2: SEHNR and FQNEAQ (reference sequence). This CDR3 has 13 residues. With 5 bases removed from V and 0 bases from J, the gap between germline ends came to 6 bases. The CDR3 sequence is CASSKESTDTQYF. Here the CDR3 DNA reads TGTGCCAGCAGCAAGGAGAGCACAGATACGCAGTATTTT. Full variable domain (missing parts from reference TRBV7-9 and TRBJ2-3): DTGVSQNPRHKITKRGQNVTFRCDPISEHNRLYWYRQTLGQGPEFLTYFQNEAQLEKSRLLSDRFSAERPKGSFSTLEIQRTEQGDSAMYLCASSKESTDTQYFGPGTRLTVL.

The V gene is TRBV13, the J gene TRBJ2-4, with unresolved D. CDR1 is PRHDT and CDR2 is FYEKMQ in the germline V gene (reference sequence). The CDR3 runs to 16 residues. The V and J ends lost 5 bases and 1 base respectively, with 15 bases between them. Here the CDR3 reads CASSPARADAKNIQYF. DNA of the CDR3: TGTGCCAGCAGCCCCGCACGGGCCGATGCCAAAAACATTCAGTACTTC.

The chain joins TRBV7-9 to TRBJ1-3; TRBD1 matches 7 bases. The germline gives CDR1 SEHNR, CDR2 FQNEAQ (reference sequence). The CDR3 is 13 residues long. J lost 8 bases, V lost 5 bases, and 6 bases had no gene match. The CDR3 DNA is TGTGCCAGCAGCCAGACAGGGAAAGACACCATATATTTT. This translates into CASSQTGKDTIYF.

This sequence joins TRBV25-1 and TRBJ2-5, with 8 bases fitting TRBD2. The DNA end lines up better with TRBJ2-7; the J call may be wrong. CDR3 size: 16 residues. Germline lookup yields CDR1 MGHDK and CDR2 SYGVNS. Written as DNA, the CDR3 is TGTGCCAGCAGTGAATTAAGCGGCGGGGGGCCCTACGAGCAGTACTTC. It encodes CASSELSGGGPYEQYF.

CDR3 sequence (DNA): TGCGCCAGCAGCCCGGACAGGGTAAGCCCCCTCCACTTT. Encoded protein: CASSPDRVSPLHF. The V and J genes are TRBV4-3 and TRBJ1-6; 8 bases are a match to TRBD1. V trimming: 4 bases; J trimming: 13 bases; junction bases outside the gene matches: 6. Germline V gene sequence: CDR1 LGHNA, CDR2 YSLEER. This CDR3 region has 13 residues.

This sequence joins TRBV9 and TRBJ1-4; D remains ambiguous. Germline CDR1 and CDR2: SGDLS and YYNGEE. The CDR3 has 15 amino acids. The V gene lost 3 bases and the J gene lost 4 bases, with 13 bases spanning the gap. The CDR3 sequence is CASSAYVGYNEKLFF. In DNA, the CDR3 is TGTGCCAGCAGCGCATACGTGGGGTATAATGAAAAACTGTTTTTT.

V gene TRBV27 combines with J gene TRBJ2-3; D unresolved. V lost 4 bases and J lost 5, with 7 bases in between. The CDR3 loop spans 12 amino acids. Per germline, CDR1 MNHEY and CDR2 SMNVEV (reference sequence). The CDR3 spells CASSSSGDTQYF. DNA of the CDR3: TGTGCCAGCAGTTCCTCCGGAGATACGCAGTATTTT.

The chain employs TRBV5-1 and TRBJ2-7; the match to TRBD1 covers 7 bases. The trim removed 4 bases at V and 6 bases at J, leaving 13 bases unmatched. CDR3 length: 15 amino acids. Germline CDR1 and CDR2: SGHRS and YFSETQ. This CDR3 is CASSLGTAAPSEQYF. The DNA of the CDR3 is TGCGCCAGCAGCCTAGGGACAGCCGCCCCATCCGAGCAGTACTTC.

This chain joins TRBV30 and TRBJ2-7, with TRBD1 matching over 7 bases. CDR3 length: 14 amino acids. Germline CDR1 is GTSNPN and CDR2 is SVGIG (reference sequence). V gave up 2 bases and J gave up 2 bases; unmatched junction bases: 6. The CDR3 DNA reads TGTGCCTGGAGTTTAGGGACAGCCACCTACGAGCAGTACTTC. It encodes CAWSLGTATYEQYF.

This chain links TRBV7-2 with TRBJ1-3; D unresolved. CDR3 length: 15 amino acids. Germline-derived CDR1 and CDR2 are SGHTA and FQGNSA. Trimming removed 5 bases at V and 2 bases at J, with 13 bases between. CDR3 coding DNA: TGTGCCAGCAGCCCGCGGGCGGCAACTGGAAACACCATATATTTT. Its translation is CASSPRAATGNTIYF.

This clone turned up a few times. The chain joins TRBV6-4 to TRBJ2-1; possible D gene TRBD2, 5 bases. This CDR3 has 14 residues. Germline V lookup: CDR1 MRHNA, CDR2 SNTAGT. V dropped 0 bases and J dropped 6 bases, with 9 bases sitting between them. This chain's CDR3 is CASSDSRRSNEQFF. Here the CDR3 DNA reads TGTGCCAGCAGTGACTCGAGGAGGTCCAATGAGCAGTTCTTC.

V gene TRBV7-9 combines with J gene TRBJ1-5; tentatively, D is TRBD1 (6 bases). The germline gives CDR1 SEHNR, CDR2 FQNEAQ (reference sequence). With 5 bases removed from V and 0 bases from J, the gap between germline ends came to 14 bases. CDR3 length equals 16 residues. The CDR3 is CASSLGQFNSNQPQHF. DNA of the CDR3: TGTGCCAGCAGCCTCGGACAGTTTAATAGCAATCAGCCCCAGCATTTT.

The chain joins TRBV5-1 to TRBJ1-2; no clear D. V lost 6 bases and J 6 bases, leaving 15 bases between the germline ends. The CDR3 is made up of 13 amino acids. Germline V lookup: CDR1 SGHRS, CDR2 YFSETQ. The CDR3 region is CASTGVTQDGYTF. The CDR3 DNA follows: TGCGCCAGCACGGGCGTTACGCAGGATGGCTACACCTTC.

Concerning this clone itself: Additional DNA sequences in this sample encode the identical CDR3. The chain couples TRBV2 to TRBJ1-5; D not certain. Germline CDR1 SNHLY, CDR2 FYNNEI. With 5 bases removed from V and 3 bases from J, the gap between germline ends came to 17 bases. The CDR3 extends over 16 amino acids. The CDR3 coding sequence is TGTGCCAGCAGTATTTTTGGTCCGGAAAACAATCAGCCCCAGCATTTT. Protein sequence: CASSIFGPENNQPQHF.

The V call is TRBV5-1, the J call TRBJ2-7, with 9 nucleotides matching TRBD1. Trimming cost V 4 bases and J 5 bases; bases outside gene matches: 7. CDR1 SGHRS and CDR2 YFSETQ come from the germline V gene. The CDR3 loop spans 14 amino acids. DNA for the CDR3: TGCGCCAGCAGCCGGGACAGGGCCGCAGACGAGCAGTACTTC. The encoded protein is CASSRDRAADEQYF.

The rearrangement uses TRBV9 and TRBJ2-7; D is unclear. Germline lookup yields CDR1 SGDLS and CDR2 YYNGEE. Trimming removed 0 bases at V and 7 bases at J, with 20 bases between. The CDR3 contains 16 residues. As DNA, the CDR3 is TGTGCCAGCAGCGTAGATCTCTCTTTAGGGATGGGGGAGCAGTACTTC. Residues: CASSVDLSLGMGEQYF.

The genes are TRBV7-3 and TRBJ1-3, with 7 bases aligning to TRBD1. The CDR3 length is 16 residues. Germline loops: CDR1 SGHTA, CDR2 FQGTGA. V was pared by 5 bases and J by 4 bases, with 11 bases of the junction left unmatched. DNA for the CDR3: TGTGCCAGCAGCCTACAAAGACAGGGAGCCGGAAACACCATATATTTT. Encoded protein: CASSLQRQGAGNTIYF.

This clone was detected only once. The V gene is TRBV11-3, the J gene TRBJ1-2, with D unresolved. The ends were cut back, 1 base at V and 6 bases at J, with 12 bases in the middle. Germline V gene sequence: CDR1 SGHNT, CDR2 YENEEA. This CDR3 has 14 amino acids. CDR3: CASSLGASGDGYTF. The CDR3 coding sequence is TGTGCCAGCAGCTTAGGGGCGTCCGGGGATGGCTACACCTTC.

The rearrangement joins TRBV4-1 to TRBJ2-1, with D perhaps assigned TRBD1 or TRBD2 (5 bases each). Deletions cut 0 bases from V and 2 bases from J, with 14 bases between. The CDR3 has 17 residues. Germline V gene data show CDR1 as MGHRA and CDR2 as YSYEKL. CDR3 amino acids: CASSQEGPGYPYNEQFF. Here the CDR3 DNA reads TGCGCCAGCAGCCAAGAGGGACCGGGCTACCCCTACAATGAGCAGTTCTTC.

The rearrangement uses TRBV7-2 and TRBJ2-1; 10 positions agree with TRBD2. CDR3 length: 16 amino acids. Germline CDR1 is SGHTA and CDR2 is FQGNSA. V lost 1 base to trimming and J lost 6 bases; unmatched junction nucleotides: 6. This chain's CDR3 is CASSLVASGSGNEQFF. CDR3 bases: TGTGCCAGCAGCTTAGTAGCTAGCGGGAGTGGCAATGAGCAGTTCTTC. Variable domain in full (rest from reference TRBV7-2 and TRBJ2-1): GAGVSQSPSNKVTEKGKDVELRCDPISGHTALYWYRQSLGQGLEFLIYFQGNSAPDKSGLPSDRFSAERTGGSVSTLTIQRTQQEDSAVYLCASSLVASGSGNEQFFGPGTRLTVL.

The V and J genes are TRBV5-1 and TRBJ2-5, with no clear D. Germline loops: CDR1 SGHRS, CDR2 YFSETQ. The ends were cut back, 0 bases at V and 1 base at J, with 10 bases in the middle. The CDR3 is 15 amino acids. CDR3 nucleotides: TGCGCCAGCAGCTTGGCTGGGGAAGTCCAAGAGACCCAGTACTTC. Translating gives CASSLAGEVQETQYF.

CDR3 in amino acids: CASSYEARTNTEAFF. CDR3 coding DNA: TGTGCCAGCAGTTACGAGGCCAGGACTAACACTGAAGCTTTCTTT. The chain has TRBV6-5 and TRBJ1-1; D not certain. The CDR3 has 15 residues. V was trimmed by 2 bases and J by 2 bases, leaving 12 bases between them. Germline V gives CDR1 MNHEY, CDR2 SVGAGI.

This chain joins TRBV5-1 and TRBJ1-4, with D perhaps matching TRBD1 (6 bases). Germline V lookup: CDR1 SGHRS, CDR2 YFSETQ. Trimming removed 3 bases at V and 0 bases at J, with 9 bases between. The CDR3 is 15 residues long. As DNA, the CDR3 is TGCGCCAGCAGCTCGGACAGTGCAACTAATGAAAAACTGTTTTTT. This sequence encodes CASSSDSATNEKLFF.